Detailed here is one TCR beta chain. Its matching antigen is unknown. The data stem from a study of cytomegalovirus exposure and HLA in healthy donors. Study-wide results and caveats: In a later analysis, more than 15,000 TCR beta sequences were associated with HLA alleles at 0.05 false discovery rate.

Nominally healthy donors were sampled, though unrecorded immune exposures were likely. It was with 60 Vbeta and 13 Jbeta primers that the PCR ran. Libraries were prepared by immunoSEQ multiplex PCR; TCRdb keeps only in-frame clonotypes and omits some of them. In the table there are roughly 100,000 clones, around 80% of which are singletons. This CDR3 comprises 13 residues. V dropped 3 bases and J dropped 8; count of bases not matched to a gene: 6. Germline V gene sequence: CDR1 ENHRY, CDR2 SYGVKD. The sequence was obtained from a woman in her late teens or twenties in good health and CMV-seropositive. The sequencing sample was made of PBMCs. This sequence joins TRBV10-3 and TRBJ1-2; 7 positions match TRBD1. CDR3 region: CAISDDRVRGYTF. CDR3 bases: TGTGCCATCAGTGATGACAGGGTGAGAGGCTACACCTTC.